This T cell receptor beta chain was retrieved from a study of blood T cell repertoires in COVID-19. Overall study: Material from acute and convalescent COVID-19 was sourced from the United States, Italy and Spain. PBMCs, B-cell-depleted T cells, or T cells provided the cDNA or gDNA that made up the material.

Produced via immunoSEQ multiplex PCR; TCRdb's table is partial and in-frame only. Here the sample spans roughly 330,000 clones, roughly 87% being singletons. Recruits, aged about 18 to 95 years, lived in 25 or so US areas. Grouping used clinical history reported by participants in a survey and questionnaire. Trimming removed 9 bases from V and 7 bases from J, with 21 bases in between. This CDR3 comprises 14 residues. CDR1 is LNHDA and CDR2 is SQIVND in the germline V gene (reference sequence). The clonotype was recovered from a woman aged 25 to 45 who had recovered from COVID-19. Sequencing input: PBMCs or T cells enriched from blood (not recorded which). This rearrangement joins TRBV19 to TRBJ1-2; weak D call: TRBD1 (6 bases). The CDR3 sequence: CASAQGGTNAGYTF. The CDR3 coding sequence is TGTGCCAGCGCACAAGGGGGAACTAACGCTGGCTACACCTTC.